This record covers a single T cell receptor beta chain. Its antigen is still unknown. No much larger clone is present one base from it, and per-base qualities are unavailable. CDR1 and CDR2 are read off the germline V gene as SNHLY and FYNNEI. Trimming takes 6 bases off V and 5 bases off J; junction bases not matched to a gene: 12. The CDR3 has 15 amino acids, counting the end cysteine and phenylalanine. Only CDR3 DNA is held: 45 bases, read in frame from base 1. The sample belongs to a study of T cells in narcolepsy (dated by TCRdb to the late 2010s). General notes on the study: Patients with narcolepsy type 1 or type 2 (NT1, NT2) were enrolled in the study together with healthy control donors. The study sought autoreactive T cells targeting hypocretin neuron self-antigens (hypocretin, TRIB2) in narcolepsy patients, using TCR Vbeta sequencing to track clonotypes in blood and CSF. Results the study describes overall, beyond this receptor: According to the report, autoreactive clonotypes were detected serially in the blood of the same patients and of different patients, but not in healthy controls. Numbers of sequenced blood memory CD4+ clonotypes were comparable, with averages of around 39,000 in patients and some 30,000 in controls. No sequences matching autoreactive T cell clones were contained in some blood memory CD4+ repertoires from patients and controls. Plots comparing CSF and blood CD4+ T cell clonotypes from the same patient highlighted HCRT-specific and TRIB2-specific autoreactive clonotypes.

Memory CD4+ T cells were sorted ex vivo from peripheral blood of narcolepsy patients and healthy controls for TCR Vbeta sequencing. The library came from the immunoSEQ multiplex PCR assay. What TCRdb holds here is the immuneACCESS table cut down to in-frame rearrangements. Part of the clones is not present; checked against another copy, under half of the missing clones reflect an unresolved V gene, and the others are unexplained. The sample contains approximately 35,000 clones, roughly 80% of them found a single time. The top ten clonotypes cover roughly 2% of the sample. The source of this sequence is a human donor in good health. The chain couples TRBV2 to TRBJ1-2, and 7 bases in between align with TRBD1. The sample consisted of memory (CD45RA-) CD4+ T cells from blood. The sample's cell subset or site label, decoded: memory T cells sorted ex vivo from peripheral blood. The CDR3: CASRGTGESRYGYTF. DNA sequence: TGTGCCAGCAGGGGAACAGGGGAATCTCGGTATGGCTACACCTTC.